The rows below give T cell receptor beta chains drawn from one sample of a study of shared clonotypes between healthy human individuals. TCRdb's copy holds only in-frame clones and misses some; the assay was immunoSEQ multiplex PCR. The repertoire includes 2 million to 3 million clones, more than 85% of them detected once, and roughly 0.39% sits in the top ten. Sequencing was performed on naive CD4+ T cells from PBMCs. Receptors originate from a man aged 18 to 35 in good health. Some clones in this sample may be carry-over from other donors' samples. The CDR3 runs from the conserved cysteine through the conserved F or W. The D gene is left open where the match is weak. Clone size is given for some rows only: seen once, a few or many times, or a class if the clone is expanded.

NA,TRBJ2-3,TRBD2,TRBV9,TGTGCCAGCAGCCCATCCGCGGGAGTAGTAGATACGCAGTATTTT,CASSPSAGVVDTQYF
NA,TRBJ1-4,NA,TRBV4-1,TGCGCCAGCAGCCAAGATCTGGGTGAAAAACTGTTTTTT,CASSQDLGEKLFF
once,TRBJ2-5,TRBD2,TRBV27,TGTGCCAGCAGTTTTAATAGCGGGAGTTCCCAAGAGACCCAGTACTTC,CASSFNSGSSQETQYF
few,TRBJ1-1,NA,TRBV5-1,TGCGCCAGCAGCTTGCAGGACAGAGTTTCGTCGGCTTTCTTT,CASSLQDRVSSAFF
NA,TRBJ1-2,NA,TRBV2,TGTGCCAGCATTGGGGAATCGGCCTTCAACTATGGCTACACCTTC,CASIGESAFNYGYTF
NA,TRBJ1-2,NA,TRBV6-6,TGTGCCAGCAGTTGGAGGCTAGGCAGGGGCTACACCTTC,CASSWRLGRGYTF
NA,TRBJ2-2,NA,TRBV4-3,TGCGCCAGCAGCCCGAACACCGGGGAGCTGTTTTTT,CASSPNTGELFF
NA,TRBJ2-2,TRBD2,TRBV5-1,TGCGCCAGCAGCATCACAACTAGCGGAAACACCGGGGAGCTGTTTTTT,CASSITTSGNTGELFF
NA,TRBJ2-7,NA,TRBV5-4,TGTGCCAGCAGCTTGTCACCTACCTACGAGCAGTACTTC,CASSLSPTYEQYF
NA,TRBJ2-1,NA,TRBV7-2,TGTGCCAGCAGCTTAGAGGCCCGTTACAATGAGCAGTTCTTC,CASSLEARYNEQFF
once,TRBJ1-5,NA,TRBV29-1,TGCAGCGTCGGAGATAGCAATCAGCCCCAGCATTTT,CSVGDSNQPQHF
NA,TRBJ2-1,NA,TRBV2,TGTGCCAGCGGCATACAGAGAGGGTATAGGGATGAGCAGTTCTTC,CASGIQRGYRDEQFF
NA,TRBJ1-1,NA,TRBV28,TGTGCCAGCAGTTTGGAGGACCTGGCTTTCTTT,CASSLEDLAFF
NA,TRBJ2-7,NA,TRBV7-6,TGTGCCAGCAGCCGAACTCCTGTTCGGTACTACGAGCAGTACTTC,CASSRTPVRYYEQYF
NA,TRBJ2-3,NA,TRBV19,TGTGCCAGTAGTGTACAGGATTGGGCAGATACGCAGTATTTT,CASSVQDWADTQYF
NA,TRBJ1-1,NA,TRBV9,TGTGCCAGCAGCGTTTTGGGGACGACGAACACTGAAGCTTTCTTT,CASSVLGTTNTEAFF
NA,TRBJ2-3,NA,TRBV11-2,TGTGCCAGCAGCCAAGCTTCCGATACGCAGTATTTT,CASSQASDTQYF